The entry that follows covers one T cell receptor (beta chain) sequence. This entry comes from a study of blood T cell repertoires in COVID-19. Study overall: Researchers got acute and convalescent COVID-19 samples from the United States, Italy and Spain. In each case, the material was cDNA or gDNA derived from T cells, B-cell-depleted T cells, or PBMCs.

From germline, CDR1 is ENHRY and CDR2 SYGVKD. The CDR3 spans 14 residues. Trimming cost V 4 bases and J 7 bases; bases outside gene matches: 5. Repertoires were generated with immunoSEQ multiplex PCR, while TCRdb's copy carries only in-frame clones and drops some. The table includes roughly 320,000 clones, about 88% detected once. Sequenced sample: peripheral blood. The origin of this receptor is a man in his 70s with acute or convalescent COVID-19. The V gene is TRBV10-3, the J gene TRBJ2-2; 8 nucleotides line up with TRBD2. Here the CDR3 DNA reads TGTGCCATCAGTGGAGGACTAGCTGTCGGGGAGCTGTTTTTT. It is translated as CAISGGLAVGELFF.